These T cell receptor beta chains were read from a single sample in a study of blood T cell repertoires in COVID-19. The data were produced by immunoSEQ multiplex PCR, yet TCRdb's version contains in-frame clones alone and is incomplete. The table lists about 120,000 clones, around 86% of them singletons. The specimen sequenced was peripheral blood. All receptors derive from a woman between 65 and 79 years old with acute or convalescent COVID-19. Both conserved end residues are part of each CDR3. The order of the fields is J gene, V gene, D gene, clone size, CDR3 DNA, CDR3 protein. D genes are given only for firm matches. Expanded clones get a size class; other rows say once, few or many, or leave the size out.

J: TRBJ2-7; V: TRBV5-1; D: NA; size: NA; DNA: TGCGCCAGCAGCCCCAGGGGGGACTACGAGCAGTACTTC; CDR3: CASSPRGDYEQYF
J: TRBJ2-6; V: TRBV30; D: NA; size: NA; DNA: TGTGCCTGGAAATCAGGGGCGATGATCTCTGGGGCCAACGTCCTGACTTTC; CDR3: CAWKSGAMISGANVLTF
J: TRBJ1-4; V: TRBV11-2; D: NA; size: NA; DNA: TGTGCCAGCAGCCAGCGGGGGAATAATGAAAAACTGTTTTTT; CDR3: CASSQRGNNEKLFF
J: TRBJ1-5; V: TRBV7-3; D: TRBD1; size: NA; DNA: TGTGCCAGCAGCACTGCCCCTGGGACAGAGAACAATCAGCCCCAGCATTTT; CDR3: CASSTAPGTENNQPQHF
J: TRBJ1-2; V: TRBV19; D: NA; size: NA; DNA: TGTGCCAGTAGACCCACCCGGGACACTTACTATGGCTACACCTTC; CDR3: CASRPTRDTYYGYTF
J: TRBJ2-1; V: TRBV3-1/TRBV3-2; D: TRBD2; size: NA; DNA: TGTGCCAGCAGCCAGAGGGGACTAGCGGGGGGGTACAATGAGCAGTTCTTC; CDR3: CASSQRGLAGGYNEQFF
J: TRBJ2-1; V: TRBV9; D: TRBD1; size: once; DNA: TGTGCCAGCAGCGTCTCGCCCGGGACAGGGTCCAGGGAGCAGTTCTTC; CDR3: CASSVSPGTGSREQFF
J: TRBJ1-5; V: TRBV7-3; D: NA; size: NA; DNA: TGTGCCAGCAGCTTAAGTCAGGGTCAGCCCCAGCATTTT; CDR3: CASSLSQGQPQHF
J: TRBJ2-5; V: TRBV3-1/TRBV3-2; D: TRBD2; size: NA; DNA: TGTGCCAGCAGCCGAACAATAGCGGGGGGGCCCGAGACCCAGTACTTC; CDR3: CASSRTIAGGPETQYF
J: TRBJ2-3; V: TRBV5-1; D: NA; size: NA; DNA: TGCGCCAGCAGCCCCGGGGGCAGGGGGTACGCAGATACGCAGTATTTT; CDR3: CASSPGGRGYADTQYF
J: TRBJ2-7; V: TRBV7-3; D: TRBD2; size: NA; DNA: TGTGCCAGCAGTGACTCAGGACTAGTCGGAGACGAGCAGTACTTC; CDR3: CASSDSGLVGDEQYF
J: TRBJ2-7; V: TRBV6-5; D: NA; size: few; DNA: TGTGCCAGCAGTCGAAGGTCGGGGGGCCGGAACGAGCAGTACTTC; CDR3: CASSRRSGGRNEQYF
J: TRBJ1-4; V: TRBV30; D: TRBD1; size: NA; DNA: TGTGCCTGGAGGGAAGACAGGGGGAAACTGTTTTTT; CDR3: CAWREDRGKLFF
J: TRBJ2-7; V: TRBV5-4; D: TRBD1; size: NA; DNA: TGTGCCAGCAGCTTGGGGGCGACAGGGGGCTTCTACGAGCAGTACTTC; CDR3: CASSLGATGGFYEQYF
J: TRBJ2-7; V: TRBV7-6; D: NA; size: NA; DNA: TGTGCCAGCAGCCCCCTCCTGGGGCGGGGCCGACAGGAGCAGTACTTC; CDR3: CASSPLLGRGRQEQYF
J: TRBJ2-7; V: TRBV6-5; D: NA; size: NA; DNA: TGTGCCAGCAGTTACTCACCTCTTGGGGGGGAGCAGTACTTC; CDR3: CASSYSPLGGEQYF
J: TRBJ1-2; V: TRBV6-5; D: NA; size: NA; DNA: TGTGCCAGCAGTTACTCCATCGGGACTAACTATGGCTACACCTTC; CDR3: CASSYSIGTNYGYTF
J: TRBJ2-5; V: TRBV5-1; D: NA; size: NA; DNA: TGCGCCAGCAGCATCCTGCCAGGGATTCAAGAGACCCAGTACTTC; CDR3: CASSILPGIQETQYF
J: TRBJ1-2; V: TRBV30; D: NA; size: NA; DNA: TGTGCCTGGAGTGTAGCGGGGGCTATCTATGGCTACACCTTC; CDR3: CAWSVAGAIYGYTF
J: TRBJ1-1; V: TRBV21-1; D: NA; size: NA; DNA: TGTGCCAGCAGCAGAGGGAGGAACACTGAAGCTTTCTTT; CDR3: CASSRGRNTEAFF
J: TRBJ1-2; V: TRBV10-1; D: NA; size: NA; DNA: TGCGCCAGCAGTGAAAATCGACAGCCGATCCGGGGCTACACCTTC; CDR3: CASSENRQPIRGYTF
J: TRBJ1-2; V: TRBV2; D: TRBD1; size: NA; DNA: TGTGCCAGCAGTGAGGTCCCAGGGGGCTCCTATGGCTACACCTTC; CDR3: CASSEVPGGSYGYTF